Below are 9 T cell receptor beta chains sequenced from a single sample in a study of cytotoxic CD8 clonotypes in ibrutinib-treated CLL. Method: immunoSEQ multiplex PCR; TCRdb's copy keeps in-frame clones and lacks some. The sample includes approximately 45,000 clones, 50% to 75% seen only once; the top ten take about 22%. This specimen was PBMCs, taken after 24 months of ibrutinib treatment. All receptors come from a human donor with chronic lymphocytic leukemia.

V and J are TRBV18 and TRBJ2-7; D might be TRBD1 (5 bases). The V and J ends lost 1 base and 7 bases respectively, with 11 bases between them. CDR1 is KGHSH, CDR2 LQKENI, per germline. The CDR3 is 13 amino acids. The CDR3 DNA reads as TGTGCCAGCTCACCACGGGGCTTGGAAGAGCAGTACTTC. Translated: CASSPRGLEEQYF.

V gene TRBV2 combines with J gene TRBJ2-5; D is unresolved. CDR1 SNHLY and CDR2 FYNNEI come from the germline V gene. Trimming took off 1 base at V and 1 base at J, with 7 bases between the two ends. The CDR3 has 14 residues. CDR3 protein: CASSEGNFQETQYF. The CDR3 DNA reads as TGTGCCAGCAGTGAAGGAAATTTCCAAGAGACCCAGTACTTC.

This chain links TRBV7-6 with TRBJ1-1, with D possibly matching TRBD1 (5 bases). The germline V gene encodes CDR1 SGHVS and CDR2 FNYEAQ. This CDR3 contains 13 residues. Trimming removed 1 base at V and 11 bases at J, with 14 bases between. The CDR3 DNA reads TGTGCCAGCAGCTTAGGGGGGGGTTTGGGTGCTTTCTTT. Amino acids: CASSLGGGLGAFF.

CDR3 in amino acids: CASTSNSALQGRARYGYTF. The CDR3 DNA reads TGTGCCAGCACCTCCAACTCGGCGTTGCAGGGGAGAGCCCGCTATGGCTACACCTTC. V and J are TRBV7-9 and TRBJ1-2; a weak D match, TRBD1 (6 bases). Trimming removed 7 bases from V and 4 bases from J, with 31 bases in between. The CDR3 is made up of 19 amino acids. Germline lookup yields CDR1 SEHNR and CDR2 FQNEAQ (reference sequence).

This clone was recorded a few times. The gene calls are TRBV4-1 and TRBJ1-5; TRBD1 matches at 7 bases. V shed 4 bases and J 2 bases; nucleotides not matched to a gene: 2. The CDR3 loop spans 14 amino acids. Germline V lookup: CDR1 MGHRA, CDR2 YSYEKL. CDR3 bases: TGCGCCAGCAGCCCCGGACAGGGCAATCAGCCCCAGCATTTT. Its translation is CASSPGQGNQPQHF.

In its sample, this clone was seen a few times. The rearrangement uses TRBV30 and TRBJ2-1, with D tentatively TRBD1 (6 bases). The germline CDR1 and CDR2 sequences are GTSNPN and SVGIG (reference sequence). The CDR3 covers 15 residues. V gave up 5 bases and J gave up 7 bases, with 21 bases separating them. The CDR3 reads CAWEGEGRRGNEQFF. The DNA of the CDR3 is TGTGCCTGGGAGGGGGAAGGTAGGAGAGGGAATGAGCAGTTCTTC.

In this sample, this clone turned up a few times. The rearrangement uses TRBV11-2 and TRBJ1-5; D is ambiguous. Germline V gene lookup returns CDR1 SGHAT and CDR2 FQNNGV. CDR3 length: 12 amino acids. Trimming cost V 6 bases and J 1 base, with 4 bases left between them. The CDR3 region is CASSRSNQPQHF. The CDR3 DNA reads as TGTGCCAGCAGTAGGAGCAATCAGCCCCAGCATTTT.

V gene TRBV19 combines with J gene TRBJ1-6, with 9 positions matching TRBD1. Germline V lookup: CDR1 LNHDA, CDR2 SQIVND (reference sequence). J was trimmed by 0 bases and V by 6 bases; bases with no gene match: 9. The CDR3 covers 18 residues. CDR3 in amino acids: CASRVGQGESSYNSPLHF. CDR3 nucleotide sequence: TGTGCCAGTAGAGTGGGACAGGGTGAAAGCTCCTATAATTCACCCCTCCACTTT.

The chain combines TRBV7-8 with TRBJ1-4, with 8 bases that match TRBD1. Germline CDR1 reads SGHVS; CDR2 reads FQNEAQ. This CDR3 contains 15 residues. V lost 5 bases, J lost 0 bases, and 2 bases stayed unmatched. The chain's CDR3 is CASSPGGSTNEKLFF. The CDR3 DNA is TGTGCCAGCAGCCCAGGGGGCTCAACTAATGAAAAACTGTTTTTT.